This T cell receptor beta chain was recorded in a study of identical twins. TCRdb used MiXCR to reprocess the 5' RACE reads, holding one entry per CDR3 protein. The table records about 660,000 distinct CDR3 sequences, about 9.4% of them present only once. V gave up 0 bases and J gave up 7 bases; unmatched junction bases: 4. The CDR3 is made up of 14 amino acids. Germline-derived CDR1 and CDR2 are SGHAT and FQNNGV. These same records also appear under a second study, on yellow fever vaccine responses in identical twins.

The chain carries TRBV11-2 and TRBJ2-5, with 8 bases aligning to TRBD1. The material sequenced was PBMCs. The source of this sequence is a woman aged 18-29 years in good health. The CDR3 bases are TGTGCCAGCAGCTTAGACAGGGGGCGCGGGACCCAGTACTTC. This translates into CASSLDRGRGTQYF.